This TCR beta chain was sequenced in a study of T cell repertoires in cytomegalovirus infection (dated 2019 in TCRdb). About the investigation overall: Recently identified HLA-C-restricted CMV epitopes, whose presentation resists viral immunomodulation, were targeted by peptide stimulations together with well-studied HLA-B-restricted epitopes. Donor HLA type was relevant to the analysis, as public TCR beta signatures indicated carriage of CMV infection together with the matching HLA type. Results the study describes overall, beyond this receptor: In the ex vivo response, HLA-C-restricted CMV-specific TCR beta clonotypes were dominant, and in two of eight donors the single most frequent clonotype came from this HLA-C-restricted group. In both this cohort and an independent approximately 350-donor cohort, the cumulative frequency of public TCR beta family members distinguished carriers of CMV infection plus the relevant HLA type.

Sequenced on an Illumina HiSeq 1500. The raw public reads went through TCRdb reprocessing: fastp at Q25, MiXCR clone calling, in-frame beta chains kept. All rows with the same CDR3 protein become a single entry with the most common DNA and genes. Counted in this sample were some 590,000 distinct CDR3 sequences; over 35% of them appeared once. Around 50% of the sample rests with the top ten. Its CDR3 holds 15 amino acids, cysteine through phenylalanine. CDR3 DNA only is kept here, 45 bases in frame from base 1. Germline trimming: 7 bases from V, 7 bases from J; junction bases outside gene matches: 10. CDR1 and CDR2, looked up from the germline V gene (reference sequence), are MNHEY and SMNVEV. The treatment or condition label for this specimen denotes: in vitro stimulation with specific CMV peptide epitopes to enrich CMV-specific T cells. Points on this clonotype: What this receptor recognizes is not known. Per-nucleotide qualities are absent, and no much larger clonotype sits a single base away.

The sequence is built from TRBV27 and TRBJ2-2; 9 middle bases align to TRBD1. The sequencing used cultured PBMCs, collected from culture after CMV antigen stimulation. This clonotype was obtained from a human donor in good health (CMV status not recorded). Some clones in this sample may be carry-over from other donors' samples. CDR3 region: CASNPVGQGIGELFF. The sequence in DNA is TGTGCCAGCAACCCTGTGGGACAGGGTATCGGGGAGCTGTTTTTT.